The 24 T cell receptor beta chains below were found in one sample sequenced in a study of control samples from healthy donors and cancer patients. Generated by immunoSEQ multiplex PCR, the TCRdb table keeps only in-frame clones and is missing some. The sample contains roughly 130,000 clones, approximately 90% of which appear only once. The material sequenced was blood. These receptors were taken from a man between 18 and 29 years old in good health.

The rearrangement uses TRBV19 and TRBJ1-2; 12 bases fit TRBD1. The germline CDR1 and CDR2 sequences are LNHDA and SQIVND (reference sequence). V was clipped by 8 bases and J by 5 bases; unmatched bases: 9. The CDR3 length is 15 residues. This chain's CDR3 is CASSRDRGRWYGYTF. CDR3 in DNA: TGTGCCAGTTCACGGGACAGGGGGCGATGGTATGGCTACACCTTC.

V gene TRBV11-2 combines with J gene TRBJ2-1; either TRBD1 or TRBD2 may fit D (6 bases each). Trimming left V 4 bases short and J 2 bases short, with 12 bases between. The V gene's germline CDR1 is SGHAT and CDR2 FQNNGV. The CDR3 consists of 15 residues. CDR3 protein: CASSSPRGPYNEQFF. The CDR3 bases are TGTGCCAGCAGCTCTCCCCGGGGGCCCTACAATGAGCAGTTCTTC.

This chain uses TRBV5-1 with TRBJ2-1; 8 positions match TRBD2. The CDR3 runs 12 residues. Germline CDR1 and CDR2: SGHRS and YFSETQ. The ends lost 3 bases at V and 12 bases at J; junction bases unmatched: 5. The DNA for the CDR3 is TGCGCCAGCAGCTCGACTAGCGACTGGCAGTTCTTC. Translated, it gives CASSSTSDWQFF.

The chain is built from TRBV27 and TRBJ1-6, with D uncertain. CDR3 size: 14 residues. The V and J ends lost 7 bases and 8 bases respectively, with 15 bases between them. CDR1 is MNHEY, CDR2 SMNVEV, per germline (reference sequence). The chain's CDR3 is CASTEFGNHSPLHF. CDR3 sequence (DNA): TGTGCCAGCACCGAGTTCGGGAACCATTCACCCCTCCACTTT.

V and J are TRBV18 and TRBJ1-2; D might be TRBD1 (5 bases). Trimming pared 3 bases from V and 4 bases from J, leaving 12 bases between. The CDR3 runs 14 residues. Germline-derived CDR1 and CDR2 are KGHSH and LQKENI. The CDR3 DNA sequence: TGTGCCAGCTCACCTCCCGGGGGGGGCTATGGCTACACCTTC. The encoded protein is CASSPPGGGYGYTF.

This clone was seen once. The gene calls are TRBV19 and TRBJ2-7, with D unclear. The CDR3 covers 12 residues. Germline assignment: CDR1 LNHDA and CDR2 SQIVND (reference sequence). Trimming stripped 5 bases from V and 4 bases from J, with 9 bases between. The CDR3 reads CASSDLYYEQYF. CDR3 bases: TGTGCCAGTAGTGACCTCTATTACGAGCAGTACTTC.

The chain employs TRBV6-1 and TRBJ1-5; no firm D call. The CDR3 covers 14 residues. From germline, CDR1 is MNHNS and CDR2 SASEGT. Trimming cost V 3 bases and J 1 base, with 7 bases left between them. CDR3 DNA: TGTGCCAGCAGTGAGCGGGGAAGCAATCAGCCCCAGCATTTT. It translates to CASSERGSNQPQHF.

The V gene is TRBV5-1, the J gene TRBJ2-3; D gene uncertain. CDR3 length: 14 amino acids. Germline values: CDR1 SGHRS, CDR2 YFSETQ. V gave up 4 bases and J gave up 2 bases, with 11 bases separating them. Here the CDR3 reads CASSARTLTDTQYF. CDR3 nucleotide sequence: TGCGCCAGCAGCGCCAGGACGCTCACAGATACGCAGTATTTT.

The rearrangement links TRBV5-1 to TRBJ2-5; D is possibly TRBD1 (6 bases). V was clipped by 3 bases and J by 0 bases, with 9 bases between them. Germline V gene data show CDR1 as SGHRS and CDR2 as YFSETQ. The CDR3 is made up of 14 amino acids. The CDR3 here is CASSSGTHQETQYF. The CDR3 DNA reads TGCGCCAGCAGCTCCGGGACACACCAAGAGACCCAGTACTTC.

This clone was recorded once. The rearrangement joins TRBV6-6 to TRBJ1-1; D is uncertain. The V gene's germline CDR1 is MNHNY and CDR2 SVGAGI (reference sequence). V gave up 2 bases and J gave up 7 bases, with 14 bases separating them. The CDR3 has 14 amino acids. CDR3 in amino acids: CASSYIYGKDEAFF. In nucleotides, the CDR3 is TGTGCCAGCAGTTACATATACGGGAAGGATGAAGCTTTCTTT.

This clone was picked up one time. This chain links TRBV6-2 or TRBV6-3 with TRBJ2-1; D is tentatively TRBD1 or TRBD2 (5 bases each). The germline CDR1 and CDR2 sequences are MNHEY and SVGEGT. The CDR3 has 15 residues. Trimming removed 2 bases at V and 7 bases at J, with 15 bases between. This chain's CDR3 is CASSYRRMGRNEQFF. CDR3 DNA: TGTGCCAGCAGTTACCGGAGGATGGGGCGGAATGAGCAGTTCTTC.

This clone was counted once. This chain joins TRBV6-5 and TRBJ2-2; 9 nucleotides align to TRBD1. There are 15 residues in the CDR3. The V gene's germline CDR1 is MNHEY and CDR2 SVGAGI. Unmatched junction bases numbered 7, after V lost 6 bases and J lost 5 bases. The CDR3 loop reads CASSTGGAGTGELFF. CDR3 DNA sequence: TGTGCCAGCAGCACAGGGGGCGCTGGTACCGGGGAGCTGTTTTTT.

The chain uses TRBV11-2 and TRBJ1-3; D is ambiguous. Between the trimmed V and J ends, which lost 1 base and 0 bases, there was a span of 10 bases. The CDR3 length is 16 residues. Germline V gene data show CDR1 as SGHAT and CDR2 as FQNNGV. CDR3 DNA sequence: TGTGCCAGCAGCTTAGTGGACGGGTACTCTGGAAACACCATATATTTT. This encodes CASSLVDGYSGNTIYF.

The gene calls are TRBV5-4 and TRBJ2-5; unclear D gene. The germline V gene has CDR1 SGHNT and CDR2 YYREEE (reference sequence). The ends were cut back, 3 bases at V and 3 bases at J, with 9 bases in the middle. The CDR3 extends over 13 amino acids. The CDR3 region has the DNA TGTGCCAGCAGCTCGTTGACGAAAGAGACCCAGTACTTC. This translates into CASSSLTKETQYF.

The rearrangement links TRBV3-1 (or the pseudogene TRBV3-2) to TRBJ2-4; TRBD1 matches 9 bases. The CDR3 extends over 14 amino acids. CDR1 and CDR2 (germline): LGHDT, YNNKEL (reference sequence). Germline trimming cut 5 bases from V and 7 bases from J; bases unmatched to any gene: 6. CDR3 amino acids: CASSSRQGGNIQYF. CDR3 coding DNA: TGTGCCAGCAGCTCTCGACAGGGGGGGAACATTCAGTACTTC.

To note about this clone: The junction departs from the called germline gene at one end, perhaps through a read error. The CDR3 is CASSLGLTGKQPQHF. The CDR3 DNA reads TGTGCCAGCAGCTTAGGGTTGACGGGCAAACAGCCCCAGCATTTT. This rearrangement joins TRBV7-9 to TRBJ1-5; D gene unclear. CDR3 length equals 15 residues. CDR1 is SEHNR and CDR2 is FQNEAQ in the germline V gene (reference sequence).

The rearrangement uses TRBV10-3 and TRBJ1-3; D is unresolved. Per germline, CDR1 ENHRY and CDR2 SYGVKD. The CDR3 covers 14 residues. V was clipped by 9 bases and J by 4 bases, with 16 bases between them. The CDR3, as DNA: TGTGCCATGTTTTCTCCAGGTACGGGAAACACCATATATTTT. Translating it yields CAMFSPGTGNTIYF.

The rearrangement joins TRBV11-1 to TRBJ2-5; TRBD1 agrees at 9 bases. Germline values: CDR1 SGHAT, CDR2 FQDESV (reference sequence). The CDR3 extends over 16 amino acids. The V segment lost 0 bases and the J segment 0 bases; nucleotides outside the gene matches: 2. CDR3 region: CASSLAGTGYQETQYF. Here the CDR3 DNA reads TGTGCCAGCAGCTTAGCGGGGACAGGGTACCAAGAGACCCAGTACTTC.

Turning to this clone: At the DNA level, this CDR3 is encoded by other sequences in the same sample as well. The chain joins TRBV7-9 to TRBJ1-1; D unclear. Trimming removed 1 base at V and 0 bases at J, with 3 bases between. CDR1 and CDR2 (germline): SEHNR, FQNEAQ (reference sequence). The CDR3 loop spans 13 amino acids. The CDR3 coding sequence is TGTGCCAGCAGCTTAGTGTTGAACACTGAAGCTTTCTTT. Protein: CASSLVLNTEAFF. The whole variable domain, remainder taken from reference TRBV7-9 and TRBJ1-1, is DTGVSQNPRHKITKRGQNVTFRCDPISEHNRLYWYRQTLGQGPEFLTYFQNEAQLEKSRLLSDRFSAERPKGSFSTLEIQRTEQGDSAMYLCASSLVLNTEAFFGQGTRLTVV.

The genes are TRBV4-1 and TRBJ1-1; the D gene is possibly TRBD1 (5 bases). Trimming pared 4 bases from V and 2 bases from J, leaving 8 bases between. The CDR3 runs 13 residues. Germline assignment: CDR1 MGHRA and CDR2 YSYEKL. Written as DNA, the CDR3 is TGCGCCAGCAGCCGACAGCCAAACACTGAAGCTTTCTTT. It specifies CASSRQPNTEAFF.

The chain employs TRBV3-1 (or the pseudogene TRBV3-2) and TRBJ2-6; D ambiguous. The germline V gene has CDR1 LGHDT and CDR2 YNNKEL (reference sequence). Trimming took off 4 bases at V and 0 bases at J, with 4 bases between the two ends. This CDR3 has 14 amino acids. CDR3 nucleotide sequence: TGTGCCAGCAGCCTCCGCTCTGGGGCCAACGTCCTGACTTTC. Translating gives CASSLRSGANVLTF.

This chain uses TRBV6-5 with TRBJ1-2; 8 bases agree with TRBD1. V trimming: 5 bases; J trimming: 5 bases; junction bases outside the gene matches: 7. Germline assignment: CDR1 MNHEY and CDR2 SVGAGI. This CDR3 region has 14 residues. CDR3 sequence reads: CASSKDRVSYGYTF. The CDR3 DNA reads TGTGCCAGCAGTAAGGACAGGGTTTCTTATGGCTACACCTTC.

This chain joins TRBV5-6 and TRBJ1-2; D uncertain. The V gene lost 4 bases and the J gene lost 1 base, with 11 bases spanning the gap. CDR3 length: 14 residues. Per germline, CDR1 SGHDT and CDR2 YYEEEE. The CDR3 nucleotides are TGTGCCAGCAGCCTAATCCAGGATAACTATGGCTACACCTTC. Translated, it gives CASSLIQDNYGYTF.

CDR3 sequence reads: CASSRTGVNTIYF. CDR3 nucleotides: TGTGCCAGCAGCCGGACAGGTGTAAACACCATATATTTT. V is TRBV14 and J is TRBJ1-3, with 7 bases matching TRBD1. Looked up from germline, CDR1 is SGHDN and CDR2 is FVKESK. Trimming took 4 bases from V and 6 from J; bases not matched to a gene: 3. This CDR3 has 13 amino acids.